Listed below are T cell receptor beta chains from one sample, sequenced in a study of cytomegalovirus exposure and HLA in healthy donors. Some clones are missing from TCRdb's copy, which holds only in-frame ones; the method was immunoSEQ multiplex PCR. The repertoire holds 120,000 to 150,000 clones, with roughly 73% as singletons. What was sequenced was PBMCs. The source of these receptors is a man aged 40-49 years in good health and CMV-seronegative. Both conserved end residues are part of each CDR3. D genes are given only for firm matches. Rows may omit the clone size; those that give it use once, few, many or a size class.

CDR3 length	V gene	D gene	J gene	clone size	CDR3 DNA	CDR3 protein
18	TRBV5-3	.	TRBJ1-5	.	TGTGCCAGAAGCCCCCCCGGGGGTGCATCGGATAACAATCAGCCCCAGCATTTT	CARSPPGGASDNNQPQHF
14	TRBV5-1	TRBD1	TRBJ2-7	.	TGCGCCAGCAGCTTTGGGACAGGGGGCGGCGAGCAGTACTTC	CASSFGTGGGEQYF
16	TRBV19	TRBD2	TRBJ2-3	.	TGTGCCAGTAGTATAACCGCGGGGAGGGCCACAGATACGCAGTATTTT	CASSITAGRATDTQYF
18	TRBV9	TRBD1	TRBJ2-4	.	TGTGCCAGCAGCGAATCGGGACAGGGAGTTTTAGGCAAAAACATTCAGTACTTC	CASSESGQGVLGKNIQYF
14	TRBV4-1	TRBD1	TRBJ1-5	.	TGCGCCAGCAGCCAGGGACAGGGTTATCAGCCCCAGCATTTT	CASSQGQGYQPQHF
15	TRBV5-6	TRBD1	TRBJ1-4	few	TGTGCCAGCAGCCCTACAGGGGGAGCTAATGAAAAACTGTTTTTT	CASSPTGGANEKLFF
14	TRBV6-1	TRBD1	TRBJ2-7	.	TGTGCCAGCCCCCGGGACAGGGGATCCTACGAGCAGTACTTC	CASPRDRGSYEQYF
15	TRBV4-2	.	TRBJ2-1	.	TGTGCCAGCAGTTACCATCCTAGCGCCTACAATGAGCAGTTCTTC	CASSYHPSAYNEQFF
13	TRBV9	.	TRBJ2-5	.	TGTGCCAGCAGCGGAGTAGCTCTAGAGACCCAGTACTTC	CASSGVALETQYF
17	TRBV7-9	TRBD2	TRBJ2-7	.	TGTTCCAGCACCCTGAGGAGGATTAGCGGGGGATCCTACGAGCAGTACTTC	CSSTLRRISGGSYEQYF
12	TRBV19	TRBD1	TRBJ1-2	.	TGTGCCAGTAGTGACAGGGGGCCTGGCTACACCTTC	CASSDRGPGYTF
18	TRBV19	TRBD2	TRBJ2-1	.	TGTGCCAGTAGTATAGATCCGGGAATAGCGGGGGCGTACAATGAGCAGTTCTTC	CASSIDPGIAGAYNEQFF
16	TRBV29-1	TRBD1	TRBJ1-1	few	TGCAGCGTTGACCCACAGGGGGCGGAGGGGAACACTGAAGCTTTCTTT	CSVDPQGAEGNTEAFF
14	TRBV5-1	.	TRBJ1-3	.	TGCGCCAGCAGCTCCGGTACAGGGGGAAACACCATATATTTT	CASSSGTGGNTIYF
14	TRBV9	.	TRBJ2-7	.	TGTGCCAGCAGCGTAGATCCCCGGTACTACGAGCAGTACTTC	CASSVDPRYYEQYF
14	TRBV11-2	.	TRBJ1-1	.	TGTGCCAGCAGCTTAGTGGTTGGGAGCACTGAAGCTTTCTTT	CASSLVVGSTEAFF
17	TRBV4-1	TRBD1	TRBJ1-6	.	TGCGCCAGCAGCCAAGGGCTGTTCGGGACAGGGTACTCACCCCTCCACTTT	CASSQGLFGTGYSPLHF
18	TRBV7-2	TRBD2	TRBJ2-3	.	TGTGCCAGCAGCTTACTCTTAGCGGGGGGTTTGAGCACAGATACGCAGTATTTT	CASSLLLAGGLSTDTQYF
17	TRBV7-9	TRBD1	TRBJ1-4	.	TGTGCCAGCAGCTGGCCAACAGGGGGTCCAACTAATGAAAAACTGTTTTTT	CASSWPTGGPTNEKLFF
15	TRBV9	.	TRBJ2-7	once	TGTGCCAGCAGCGTAGGGACGGGGGGCCCCTACGAGCAGTACTTC	CASSVGTGGPYEQYF
13	TRBV11-3	.	TRBJ1-1	.	TGTGCCAGCAGCTTAGGTCGGAACACTGAAGCTTTCTTT	CASSLGRNTEAFF
13	TRBV28	.	TRBJ1-1	.	TGTGCCAGCAGTTTGCGGCAGCCGGTTGCGGCTTTCTTT	CASSLRQPVAAFF
16	TRBV4-2	TRBD1	TRBJ2-7	.	TGTGCCAGCAGCCAAGATCGGGGACAGGCCTCCTACGAGCAGTACTTC	CASSQDRGQASYEQYF
15	TRBV2	.	TRBJ2-5	.	TGTGCCAGCAGTGCCCCCCAGTCAGGCAAAGCGACCCAGTACTTC	CASSAPQSGKATQYF
12	TRBV18	.	TRBJ2-5	.	TGTGCCAGCTCACCAGCGGTGGAGACCCAGTACTTC	CASSPAVETQYF
15	TRBV6-5	.	TRBJ2-1	.	TGTGCCAGCAGTTTAGGGATGTTCAAGGGGGATGAGCAGTTCTTC	CASSLGMFKGDEQFF
14	TRBV7-9	.	TRBJ1-6	.	TGTGCCAGCAGCTTAGCCCAAGACAGGTCACCCCTCCACTTT	CASSLAQDRSPLHF
13	TRBV6-1	.	TRBJ1-1	few	TGTGCCAGCACGTTCACAGGGTCCACTGAAGCTTTCTTT	CASTFTGSTEAFF
13	TRBV4-1	TRBD1	TRBJ1-5	.	TGCGCCAGCAGCCGACAGGGCGGTCAGCCCCAGCATTTT	CASSRQGGQPQHF
13	TRBV4-2	.	TRBJ2-1	few	TGTGCCAGCAGCCTCACTAGGAGGGATGAGCAGTTCTTC	CASSLTRRDEQFF
15	TRBV18	.	TRBJ2-1	.	TGTGCCAGCTCAAGCGGACCAGGGGGGTCCAATGAGCAGTTCTTC	CASSSGPGGSNEQFF
15	TRBV28	TRBD2	TRBJ2-2	.	TGTGCCAGCAGTTCCGGACTAGCGGGGACCGGGGAGCTGTTTTTT	CASSSGLAGTGELFF
13	TRBV2	.	TRBJ2-1	.	TGTGCCAGCAGTGGGGGCAGGTACAATGAGCAGTTCTTC	CASSGGRYNEQFF
17	TRBV30	TRBD1	TRBJ2-3	.	TGTGCCTGGAATAATCCCCGCCAAGGGGGCGAGAAAGATACGCAGTATTTT	CAWNNPRQGGEKDTQYF
16	TRBV5-4	TRBD1	TRBJ1-2	.	TGTGCCAGCAGCTTGGCCCGACAGGGGGCGGACTATGGCTACACCTTC	CASSLARQGADYGYTF
14	TRBV19	TRBD1	TRBJ2-5	few	TGTGCCAGTAGTGCGCACAGGGGGAGGGAGACCCAGTACTTC	CASSAHRGRETQYF
15	TRBV7-9	TRBD1	TRBJ2-7	.	TGTGCCAGCAGCTTAGACGGGACAGGGGGATCCGAGCAGTACTTC	CASSLDGTGGSEQYF
14	TRBV5-1	TRBD1	TRBJ1-1	few	TGCGCCAGCAGCTCCAGGGGGTGGGGCACTGAAGCTTTCTTT	CASSSRGWGTEAFF
14	TRBV5-4	.	TRBJ2-5	.	TGTGCCAGCAGCTTGGGGACGGGCGGGGAGACCCAGTACTTC	CASSLGTGGETQYF
14	TRBV9	.	TRBJ1-2	.	TGTGCCAGCAGCGTAGCGGTACAGGGATATGGCTACACCTTC	CASSVAVQGYGYTF
14	TRBV4-3	.	TRBJ1-1	few	TGCGCCAGCAGCCCCCGACAAGCCCACACTGAAGCTTTCTTT	CASSPRQAHTEAFF
15	TRBV5-4	.	TRBJ2-5	.	TGTGCCAGCAGCTCCCGTCTGGCAGGGAAAGAGACCCAGTACTTC	CASSSRLAGKETQYF
15	TRBV6-5	TRBD1	TRBJ1-1	.	TGTGCCAGCAGTTACTCTGACAGGGGGGGCACTGAAGCTTTCTTT	CASSYSDRGGTEAFF
14	TRBV5-1	TRBD1	TRBJ2-1	once	TGCGCCAGCACGGTCGACAGGGACTACAATGAGCAGTTCTTC	CASTVDRDYNEQFF
14	TRBV19	.	TRBJ2-2	.	TGTGCCAGTAGTATCGCAGGGTTGACCGGGGAGCTGTTTTTT	CASSIAGLTGELFF
14	TRBV7-3	TRBD1	TRBJ2-3	.	TGTGCCAGCAGCCGGACAGGGAGCACAGATACGCAGTATTTT	CASSRTGSTDTQYF
11	TRBV6-1	.	TRBJ2-7	.	TGTGCCAGCAGTTTCCGGGACGAGCAGTACTTC	CASSFRDEQYF
16	TRBV6-4	.	TRBJ2-2	.	TGTGCCAGCAGTGACTCTCCCGGGAAGAACACCGGGGAGCTGTTTTTT	CASSDSPGKNTGELFF
13	TRBV7-8	TRBD2	TRBJ2-5	.	TGTGCCAGCAGCAAACGGGGGGTGGAGACCCAGTACTTC	CASSKRGVETQYF
17	TRBV5-5	TRBD1	TRBJ1-3	.	TGTGCCAGCAGCCCGGACAGGCTGGTGTCTTCTGGAAACACCATATATTTT	CASSPDRLVSSGNTIYF